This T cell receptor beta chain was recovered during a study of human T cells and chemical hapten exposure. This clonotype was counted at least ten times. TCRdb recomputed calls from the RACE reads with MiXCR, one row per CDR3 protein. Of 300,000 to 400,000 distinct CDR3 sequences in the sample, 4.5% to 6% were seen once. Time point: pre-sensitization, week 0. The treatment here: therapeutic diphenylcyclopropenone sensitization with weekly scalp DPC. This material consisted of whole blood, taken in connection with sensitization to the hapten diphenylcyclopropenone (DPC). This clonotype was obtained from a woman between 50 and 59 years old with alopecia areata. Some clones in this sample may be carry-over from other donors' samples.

In DNA, the CDR3 is TGCAGCGCCTCCTGGACAGGGCAAGAGACCCAGTACTTC. It encodes CSASWTGQETQYF. The rearrangement uses TRBV29-1 and TRBJ2-5; 8 bases match TRBD1. The V and J ends lost 7 bases and 2 bases, in that order; junction bases with no gene match: 6. This CDR3 is 13 amino acids long. In germline, CDR1 is SQVTM, CDR2 ANQGSEA.